This T cell receptor beta chain is drawn from a study of blood T cell repertoires in COVID-19. On the study more broadly: From T cells, B-cell-depleted T cells, or PBMCs came the material, which was cDNA or gDNA.

Methods used by the authors: Amplification of reference gene primers was used by the study to estimate nucleated cell counts. Generated by immunoSEQ multiplex PCR, the TCRdb table keeps only in-frame clones and is missing some. V, J and clone size are those of that table, while D and trimming were read from the DNA. The sample gives about 82,000 clones, around 88% of which show up once; approximately 17% is in the top ten. V was pared by 3 bases and J by 2 bases, with 13 bases of the junction left unmatched. The germline V gene has CDR1 SGHTA and CDR2 FQGNSA. The length of the CDR3 is 18 residues. This clone was counted a few times.

The TCR originated in a woman aged 55-69 years with acute or convalescent COVID-19. The V gene is TRBV7-2, the J gene TRBJ1-2, with 9 bases that match TRBD1. Sequencing was carried out using peripheral blood. The CDR3 here is CASSLLKGQGQGNYGYTF. The CDR3 DNA sequence: TGTGCCAGCAGCTTGTTGAAAGGACAGGGGCAGGGAAACTATGGCTACACCTTC.